This T cell receptor beta chain was identified in a study listed by TCRdb under 2016. Turning to the overall study: In people whose bodies naturally kept HIV infection under control, the researchers looked into where HIV persistence comes from.

Relative to germline, V is missing 1 base and J is missing 5 bases, with 2 bases of the junction outside any gene match. CDR1 and CDR2, per the germline V gene (reference sequence), are SGHNT and YYREEE. Reading from cysteine to phenylalanine, the CDR3 counts 13 amino acids. Kept here is only the CDR3 DNA, which spans 39 bases and is read in frame from base 1. This clonotype was observed a few times. Its recognized antigen is unknown. Per-base quality was not reported, and no clone a single base away is much larger than it. The library was made by 5' RACE. Instrument used: Illumina HiSeq 2000. Starting from the raw public reads, TCRdb applied fastp trimming at Q25, assembled clones with MiXCR and retained in-frame beta chains. Under each unique CDR3 protein, matching rows form one entry showing the most common genes and DNA. The sample table holds 70 to 100 distinct CDR3 sequences.

Recombination connected TRBV5-4 to TRBJ2-5; 7 central nucleotides agree with TRBD1. The specimen sequenced was total memory T cells from blood PBMCs. The cell subset or site label here, explained by the study, means: transitional memory CD4+ T cells. The origin of this receptor is a male donor with HIV. The CDR3 here reads CASSLTGVETQYF. The DNA is as follows: TGTGCCAGCAGCTTGACAGGGGTGGAGACCCAGTACTTC.